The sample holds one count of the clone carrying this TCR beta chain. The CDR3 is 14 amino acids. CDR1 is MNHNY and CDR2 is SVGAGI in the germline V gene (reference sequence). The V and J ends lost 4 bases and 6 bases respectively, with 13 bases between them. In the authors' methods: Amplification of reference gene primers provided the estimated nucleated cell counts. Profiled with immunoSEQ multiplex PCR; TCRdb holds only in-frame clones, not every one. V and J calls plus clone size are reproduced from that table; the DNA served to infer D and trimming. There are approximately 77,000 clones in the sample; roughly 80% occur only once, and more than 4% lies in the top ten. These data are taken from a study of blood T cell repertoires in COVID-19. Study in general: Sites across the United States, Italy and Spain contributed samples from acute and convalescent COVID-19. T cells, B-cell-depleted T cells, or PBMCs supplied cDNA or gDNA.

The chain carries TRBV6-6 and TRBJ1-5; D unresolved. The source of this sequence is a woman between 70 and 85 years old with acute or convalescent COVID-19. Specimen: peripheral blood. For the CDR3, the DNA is TGTGCCAGCAGTTCGGCAGGAACAAGTCAGCCCCAGCATTTT. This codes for CASSSAGTSQPQHF.